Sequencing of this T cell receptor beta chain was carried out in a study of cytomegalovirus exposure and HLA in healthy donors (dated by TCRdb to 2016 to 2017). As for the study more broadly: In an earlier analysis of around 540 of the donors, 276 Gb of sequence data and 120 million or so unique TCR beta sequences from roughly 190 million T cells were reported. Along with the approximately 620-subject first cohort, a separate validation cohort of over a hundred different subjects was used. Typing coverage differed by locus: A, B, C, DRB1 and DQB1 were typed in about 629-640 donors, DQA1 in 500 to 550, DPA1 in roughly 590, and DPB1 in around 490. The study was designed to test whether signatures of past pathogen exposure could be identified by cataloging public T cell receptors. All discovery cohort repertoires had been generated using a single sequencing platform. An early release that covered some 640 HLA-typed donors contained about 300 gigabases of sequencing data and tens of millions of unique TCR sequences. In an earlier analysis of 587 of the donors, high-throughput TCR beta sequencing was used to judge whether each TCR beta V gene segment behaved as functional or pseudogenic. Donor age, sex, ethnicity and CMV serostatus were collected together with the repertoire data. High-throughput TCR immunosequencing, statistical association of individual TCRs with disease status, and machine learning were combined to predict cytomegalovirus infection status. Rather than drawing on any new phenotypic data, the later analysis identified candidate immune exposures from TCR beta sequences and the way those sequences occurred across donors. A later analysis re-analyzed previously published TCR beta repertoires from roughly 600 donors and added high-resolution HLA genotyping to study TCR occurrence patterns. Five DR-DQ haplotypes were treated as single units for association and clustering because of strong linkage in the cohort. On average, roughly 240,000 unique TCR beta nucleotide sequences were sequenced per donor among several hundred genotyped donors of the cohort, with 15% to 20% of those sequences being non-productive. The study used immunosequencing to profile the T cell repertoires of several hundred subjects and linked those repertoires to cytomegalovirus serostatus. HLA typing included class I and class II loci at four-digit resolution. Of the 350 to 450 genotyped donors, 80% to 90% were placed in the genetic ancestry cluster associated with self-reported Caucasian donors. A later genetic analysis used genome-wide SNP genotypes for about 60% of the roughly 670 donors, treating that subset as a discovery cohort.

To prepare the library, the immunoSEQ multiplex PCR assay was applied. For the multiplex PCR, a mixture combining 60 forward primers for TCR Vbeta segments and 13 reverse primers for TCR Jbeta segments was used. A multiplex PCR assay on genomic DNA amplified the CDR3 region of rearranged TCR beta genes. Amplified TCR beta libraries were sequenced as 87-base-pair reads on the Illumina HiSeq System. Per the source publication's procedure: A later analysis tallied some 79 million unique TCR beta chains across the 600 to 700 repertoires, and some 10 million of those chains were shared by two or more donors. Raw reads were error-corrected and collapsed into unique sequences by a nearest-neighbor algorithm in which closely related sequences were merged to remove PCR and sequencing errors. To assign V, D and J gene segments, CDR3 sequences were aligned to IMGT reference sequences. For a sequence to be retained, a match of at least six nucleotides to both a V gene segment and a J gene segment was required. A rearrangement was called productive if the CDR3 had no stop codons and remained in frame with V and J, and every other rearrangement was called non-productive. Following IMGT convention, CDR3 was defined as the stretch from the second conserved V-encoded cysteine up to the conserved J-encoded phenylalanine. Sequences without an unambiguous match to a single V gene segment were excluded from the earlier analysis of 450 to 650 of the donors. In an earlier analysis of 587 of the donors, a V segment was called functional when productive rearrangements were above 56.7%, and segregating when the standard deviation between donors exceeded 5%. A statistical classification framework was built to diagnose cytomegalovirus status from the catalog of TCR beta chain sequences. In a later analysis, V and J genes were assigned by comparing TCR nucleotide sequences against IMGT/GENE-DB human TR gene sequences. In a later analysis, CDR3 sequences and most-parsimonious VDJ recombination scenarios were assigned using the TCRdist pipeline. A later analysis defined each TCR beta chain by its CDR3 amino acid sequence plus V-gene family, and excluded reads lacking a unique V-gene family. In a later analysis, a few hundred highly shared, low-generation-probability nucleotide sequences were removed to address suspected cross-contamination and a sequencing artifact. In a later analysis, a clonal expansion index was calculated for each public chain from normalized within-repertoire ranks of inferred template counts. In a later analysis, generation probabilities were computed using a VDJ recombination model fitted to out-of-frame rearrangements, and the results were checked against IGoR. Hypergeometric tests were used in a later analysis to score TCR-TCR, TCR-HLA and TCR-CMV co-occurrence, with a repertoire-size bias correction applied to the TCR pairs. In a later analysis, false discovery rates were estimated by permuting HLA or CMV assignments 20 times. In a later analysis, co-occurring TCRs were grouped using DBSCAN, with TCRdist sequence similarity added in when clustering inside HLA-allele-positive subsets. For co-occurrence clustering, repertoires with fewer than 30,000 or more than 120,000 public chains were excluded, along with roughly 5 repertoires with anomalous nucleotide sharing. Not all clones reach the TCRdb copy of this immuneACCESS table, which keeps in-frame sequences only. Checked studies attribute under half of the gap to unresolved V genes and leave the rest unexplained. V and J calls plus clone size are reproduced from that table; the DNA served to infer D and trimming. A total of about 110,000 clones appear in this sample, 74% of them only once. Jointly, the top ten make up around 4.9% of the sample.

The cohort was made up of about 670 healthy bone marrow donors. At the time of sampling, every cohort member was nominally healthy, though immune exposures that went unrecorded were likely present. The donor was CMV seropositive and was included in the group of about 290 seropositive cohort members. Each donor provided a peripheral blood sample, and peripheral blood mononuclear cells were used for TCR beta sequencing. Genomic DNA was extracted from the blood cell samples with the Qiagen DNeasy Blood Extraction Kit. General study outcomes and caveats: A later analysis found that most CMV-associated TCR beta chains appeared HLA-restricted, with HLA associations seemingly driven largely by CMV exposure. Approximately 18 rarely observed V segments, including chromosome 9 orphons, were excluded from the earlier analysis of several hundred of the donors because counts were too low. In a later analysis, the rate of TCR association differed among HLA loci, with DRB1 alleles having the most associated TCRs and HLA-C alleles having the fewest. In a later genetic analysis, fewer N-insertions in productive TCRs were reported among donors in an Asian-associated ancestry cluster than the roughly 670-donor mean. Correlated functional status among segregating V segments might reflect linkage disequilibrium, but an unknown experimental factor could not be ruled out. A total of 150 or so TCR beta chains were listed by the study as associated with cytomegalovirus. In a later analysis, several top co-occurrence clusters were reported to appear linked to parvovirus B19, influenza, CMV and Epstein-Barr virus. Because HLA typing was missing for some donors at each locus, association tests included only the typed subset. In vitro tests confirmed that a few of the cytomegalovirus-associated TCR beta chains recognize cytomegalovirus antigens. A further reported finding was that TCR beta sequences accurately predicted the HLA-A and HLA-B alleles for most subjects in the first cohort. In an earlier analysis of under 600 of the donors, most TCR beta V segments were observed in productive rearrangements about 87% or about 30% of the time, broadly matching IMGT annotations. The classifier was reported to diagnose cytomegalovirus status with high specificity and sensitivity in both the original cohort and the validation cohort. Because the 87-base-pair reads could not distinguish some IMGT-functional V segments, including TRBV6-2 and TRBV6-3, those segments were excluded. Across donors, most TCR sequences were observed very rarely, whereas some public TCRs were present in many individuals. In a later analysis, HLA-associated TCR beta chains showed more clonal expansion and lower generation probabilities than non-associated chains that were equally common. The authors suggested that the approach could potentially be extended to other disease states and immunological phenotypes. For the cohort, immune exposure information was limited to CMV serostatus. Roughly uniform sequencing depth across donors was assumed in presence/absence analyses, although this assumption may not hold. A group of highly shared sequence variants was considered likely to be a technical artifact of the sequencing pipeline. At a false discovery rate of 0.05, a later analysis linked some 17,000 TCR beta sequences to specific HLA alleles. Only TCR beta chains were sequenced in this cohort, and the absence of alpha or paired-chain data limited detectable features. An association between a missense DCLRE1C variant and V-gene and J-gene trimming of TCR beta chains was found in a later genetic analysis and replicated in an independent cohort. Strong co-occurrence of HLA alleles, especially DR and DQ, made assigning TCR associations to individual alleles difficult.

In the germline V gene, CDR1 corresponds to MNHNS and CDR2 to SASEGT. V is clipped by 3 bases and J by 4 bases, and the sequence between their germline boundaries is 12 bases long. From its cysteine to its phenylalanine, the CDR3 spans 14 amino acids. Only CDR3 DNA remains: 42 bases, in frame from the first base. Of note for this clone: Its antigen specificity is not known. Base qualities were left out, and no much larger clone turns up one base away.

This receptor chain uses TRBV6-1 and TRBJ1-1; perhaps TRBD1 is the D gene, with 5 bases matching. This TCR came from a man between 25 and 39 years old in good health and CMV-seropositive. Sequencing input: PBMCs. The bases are TGTGCCAGCAGTGAGATCTGGGGCTCCACTGAAGCTTTCTTT. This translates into CASSEIWGSTEAFF.